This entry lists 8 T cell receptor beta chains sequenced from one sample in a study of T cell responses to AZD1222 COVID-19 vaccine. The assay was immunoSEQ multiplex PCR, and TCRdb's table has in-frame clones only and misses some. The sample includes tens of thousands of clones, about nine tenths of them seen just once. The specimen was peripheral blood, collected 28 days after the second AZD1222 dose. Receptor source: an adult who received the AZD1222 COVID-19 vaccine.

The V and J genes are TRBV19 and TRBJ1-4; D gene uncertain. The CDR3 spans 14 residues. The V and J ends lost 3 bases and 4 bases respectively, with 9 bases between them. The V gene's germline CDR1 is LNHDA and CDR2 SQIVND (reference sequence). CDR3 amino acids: CASSIQLINEKLFF. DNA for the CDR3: TGTGCCAGTAGTATCCAGCTGATTAATGAAAAACTGTTTTTT. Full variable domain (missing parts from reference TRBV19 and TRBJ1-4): DGGITQSPKYLFRKEGQNVTLSCEQNLNHDAMYWYRQDPGQGLRLIYYSQIVNDFQKGDIAEGYSVSREKKESFPLTVTSAQKNPTAFYLCASSIQLINEKLFFGSGTQLSVL.

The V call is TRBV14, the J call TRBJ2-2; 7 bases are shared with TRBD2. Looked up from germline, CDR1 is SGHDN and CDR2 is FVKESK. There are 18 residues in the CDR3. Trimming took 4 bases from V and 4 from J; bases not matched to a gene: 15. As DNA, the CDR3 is TGTGCCAGCAGCCCCATAAGGGTGGTAGCGGGCTCCACCGGGGAGCTGTTTTTT. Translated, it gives CASSPIRVVAGSTGELFF.

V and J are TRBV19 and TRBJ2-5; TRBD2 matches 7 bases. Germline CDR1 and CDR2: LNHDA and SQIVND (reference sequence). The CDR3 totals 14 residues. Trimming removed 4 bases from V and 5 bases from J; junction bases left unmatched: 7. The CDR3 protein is CASSTVGGWETQYF. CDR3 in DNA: TGTGCCAGTAGTACGGTGGGAGGGTGGGAGACCCAGTACTTC. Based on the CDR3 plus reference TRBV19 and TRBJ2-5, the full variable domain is DGGITQSPKYLFRKEGQNVTLSCEQNLNHDAMYWYRQDPGQGLRLIYYSQIVNDFQKGDIAEGYSVSREKKESFPLTVTSAQKNPTAFYLCASSTVGGWETQYFGPGTRLLVL.

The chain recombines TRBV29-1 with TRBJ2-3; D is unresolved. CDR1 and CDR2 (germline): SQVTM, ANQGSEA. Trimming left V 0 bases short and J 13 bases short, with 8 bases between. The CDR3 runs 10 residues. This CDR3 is CSVEDSREYF. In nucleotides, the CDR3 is TGCAGCGTTGAAGACTCTAGGGAGTATTTT.

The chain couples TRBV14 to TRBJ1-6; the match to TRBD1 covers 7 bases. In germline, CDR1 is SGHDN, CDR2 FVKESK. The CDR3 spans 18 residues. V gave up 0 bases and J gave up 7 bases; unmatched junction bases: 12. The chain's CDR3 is CASSQDTPYRGQNSPLHF. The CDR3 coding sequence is TGTGCCAGCAGCCAAGATACCCCTTACAGGGGACAGAATTCACCCCTCCACTTT. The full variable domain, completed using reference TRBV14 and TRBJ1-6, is EAGVTQFPSHSVIEKGQTVTLRCDPISGHDNLYWYRRVMGKEIKFLLHFVKESKQDESGMPNNRFLAERTGGTYSTLKVQPAELEDSGVYFCASSQDTPYRGQNSPLHFGNGTRLTVT.

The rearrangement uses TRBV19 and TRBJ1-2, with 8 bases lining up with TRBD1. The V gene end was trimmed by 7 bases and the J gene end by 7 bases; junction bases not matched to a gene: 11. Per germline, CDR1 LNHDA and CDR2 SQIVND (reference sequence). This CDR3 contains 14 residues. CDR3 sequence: CASTPGQVKGGYTF. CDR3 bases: TGTGCCAGTACCCCGGGACAGGTTAAAGGTGGCTACACCTTC.

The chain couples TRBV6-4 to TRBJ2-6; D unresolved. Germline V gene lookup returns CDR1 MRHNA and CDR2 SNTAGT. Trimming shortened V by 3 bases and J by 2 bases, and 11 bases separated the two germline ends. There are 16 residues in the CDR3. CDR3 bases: TGTGCCAGCAGTGATTCGGCAAGTGCTGGGGCCAACGTCCTGACTTTC. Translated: CASSDSASAGANVLTF.

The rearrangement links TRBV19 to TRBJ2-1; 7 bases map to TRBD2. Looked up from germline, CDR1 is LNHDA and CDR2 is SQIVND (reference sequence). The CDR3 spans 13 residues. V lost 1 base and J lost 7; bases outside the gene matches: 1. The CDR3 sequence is CASSIGSGNEQFF. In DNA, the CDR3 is TGTGCCAGTAGTATAGGTAGCGGGAATGAGCAGTTCTTC. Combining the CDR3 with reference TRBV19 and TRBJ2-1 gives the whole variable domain DGGITQSPKYLFRKEGQNVTLSCEQNLNHDAMYWYRQDPGQGLRLIYYSQIVNDFQKGDIAEGYSVSREKKESFPLTVTSAQKNPTAFYLCASSIGSGNEQFFGPGTRLTVL.